These 9 T cell receptor beta chains share one sample of origin, sequenced in a study of T-cell memory formation after mild COVID-19. Using its own MiXCR run on the 5' RACE reads, TCRdb lists one record per CDR3 protein. The data hold fewer than 550,000 distinct CDR3 sequences, with around 19% observed a single time. Material for sequencing was PBMCs or a T cell subset sorted from them (not recorded which). The receptors derive from an adult woman who had mild COVID-19 (a few samples of this study predate the infection). Cell type and time point are not known.

This clonotype was detected ten times or more. This sequence joins TRBV9 and TRBJ2-1; D ambiguous. Deletions cut 0 bases from V and 7 bases from J, with 17 bases between. The CDR3 runs 16 residues. Germline V gives CDR1 SGDLS, CDR2 YYNGEE. The CDR3 coding sequence is TGTGCCAGCAGCGTAGTAGTAGGGCTTGCCCCGAATGAGCAGTTCTTC. Translation: CASSVVVGLAPNEQFF.

This chain joins TRBV3-1 and TRBJ1-1; maybe TRBD1 (5 bases). V gave up 0 bases and J gave up 4 bases, with 9 bases separating them. Germline values: CDR1 LGHDT, CDR2 YNNKEL (reference sequence). The CDR3 is 14 amino acids. The CDR3 sequence is CASSQDPGVTEAFF. For the CDR3, the DNA is TGTGCCAGCAGCCAAGATCCGGGGGTCACTGAAGCTTTCTTT.

The V and J genes are TRBV5-1 and TRBJ2-4; TRBD1 agrees at 7 bases. This CDR3 region has 14 residues. With V trimmed by 4 bases and J by 15 bases, 16 bases remained unmatched. Germline V gives CDR1 SGHRS, CDR2 YFSETQ. The CDR3 nucleotides read TGCGCCAGCAGCCGTGATGTGGGACAGAGCCTTCGGTACTTC. This gives the protein CASSRDVGQSLRYF.

Ten or more counts support this clonotype. The rearrangement links TRBV5-6 to TRBJ1-2, with TRBD1 matching over 7 bases. V gave up 3 bases and J gave up 3 bases; unmatched junction bases: 5. Germline CDR1 reads SGHDT; CDR2 reads YYEEEE. This CDR3 has 14 amino acids. The CDR3 nucleotides are TGTGCCAGCAGCTCGGGAACAGGGGACTATGGCTACACCTTC. Translation: CASSSGTGDYGYTF.

The sample holds a few counts of this clonotype. V gene TRBV9 combines with J gene TRBJ1-3; D not resolved. The germline CDR1 and CDR2 sequences are SGDLS and YYNGEE. The CDR3 extends over 16 amino acids. V lost 4 bases and J lost 0, with 14 bases in between. In nucleotides, the CDR3 is TGTGCCAGCAGCCCACAGACATTATTCTCTGGAAACACCATATATTTT. It translates to CASSPQTLFSGNTIYF.

The gene calls are TRBV12-3 or TRBV12-4 and TRBJ1-1; D unclear. There are 13 residues in the CDR3. V was pared by 5 bases and J by 5 bases, with 12 bases between. CDR3 sequence: CASSAGLRTEAFF. As DNA, the CDR3 is TGTGCCAGCAGTGCAGGATTAAGGACTGAAGCTTTCTTT.

V is TRBV3-1 and J is TRBJ1-1, with D perhaps matching TRBD1 (5 bases). V lost 1 base, J lost 8 bases, and 11 bases lay in between. The CDR3 contains 13 residues. Germline V gene data show CDR1 as LGHDT and CDR2 as YNNKEL (reference sequence). CDR3 region: CASSQGNRGEAFF. CDR3 coding DNA: TGTGCCAGCAGCCAAGGGAATAGGGGAGAAGCTTTCTTT.

J is TRBJ2-3 and V is TRBV2; no clear D. Germline assignment: CDR1 SNHLY and CDR2 FYNNEI. The CDR3 contains 13 residues. Trimming cost V 10 bases and J 0 bases, with 11 bases left between them. CDR3 sequence (DNA): TGTGCCACCAAGATACTTAGCACAGATACGCAGTATTTT. It encodes CATKILSTDTQYF.

The chain carries TRBV9 and TRBJ2-7; 9 positions match TRBD1. The CDR3 is 14 amino acids. Germline values: CDR1 SGDLS, CDR2 YYNGEE. V lost 1 base and J lost 4; bases outside the gene matches: 3. The CDR3 coding sequence is TGTGCCAGCAGCGTACGGGACAGGGATTACGAGCAGTACTTC. Its protein is CASSVRDRDYEQYF.